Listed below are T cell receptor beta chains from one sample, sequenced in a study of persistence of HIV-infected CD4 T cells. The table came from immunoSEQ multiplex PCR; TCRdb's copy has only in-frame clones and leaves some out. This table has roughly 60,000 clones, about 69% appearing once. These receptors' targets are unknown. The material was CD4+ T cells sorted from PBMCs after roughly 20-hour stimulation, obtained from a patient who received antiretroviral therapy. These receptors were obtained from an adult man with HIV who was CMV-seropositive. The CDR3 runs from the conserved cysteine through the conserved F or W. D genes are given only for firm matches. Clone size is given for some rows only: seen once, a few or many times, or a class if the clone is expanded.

cdr3_nt: TGTGCCAGCAGTCAAAACTTGTTAGGGGCCCAGCATTTT; cdr3_aa: CASSQNLLGAQHF; d_call: -; clone_size: -; v_call: TRBV6-5; j_call: TRBJ1-5
cdr3_nt: TGTGCCGCCTCGACAGGGTCTCAGCCCCAGCATTTT; cdr3_aa: CAASTGSQPQHF; d_call: TRBD1; clone_size: -; v_call: TRBV24-1; j_call: TRBJ1-5
cdr3_nt: TGTGCCAGCAGCCGGGACGGTATGGATGGCTACACCTTC; cdr3_aa: CASSRDGMDGYTF; d_call: -; clone_size: -; v_call: TRBV6-5; j_call: TRBJ1-2
cdr3_nt: TGTGCCACCAGCAGAGAAAACAGGGTGAACACTGAAGCTTTCTTT; cdr3_aa: CATSRENRVNTEAFF; d_call: -; clone_size: -; v_call: TRBV15; j_call: TRBJ1-1
cdr3_nt: TGTGCCAGCAGTTGGACAGGGGGGAACACTGAAGCTTTCTTT; cdr3_aa: CASSWTGGNTEAFF; d_call: TRBD1; clone_size: few; v_call: TRBV2; j_call: TRBJ1-1
cdr3_nt: TGTGCCAGTCTCCCGGCACAGGGACTCTATGGCTACACCTTC; cdr3_aa: CASLPAQGLYGYTF; d_call: -; clone_size: few; v_call: TRBV19; j_call: TRBJ1-2
cdr3_nt: TGTGCCAGCAGCACAGGGACAGGGGGCGCGTACAGCAATCAGCCCCAGCATTTT; cdr3_aa: CASSTGTGGAYSNQPQHF; d_call: TRBD1; clone_size: few; v_call: TRBV5-8; j_call: TRBJ1-5
cdr3_nt: TGCGCCAGCAGCCCAGACACCGCCCGAGGAGCTTTCTTT; cdr3_aa: CASSPDTARGAFF; d_call: -; clone_size: -; v_call: TRBV5-1; j_call: TRBJ1-1
cdr3_nt: TGTGCCAGCAGTGATTGGACAGGGGCAGGTACGCAGTATTTT; cdr3_aa: CASSDWTGAGTQYF; d_call: TRBD1; clone_size: few; v_call: TRBV6-1; j_call: TRBJ2-3
cdr3_nt: TGTGCCAGCAGCAATAGTGGTGAAAACACCATATATTTT; cdr3_aa: CASSNSGENTIYF; d_call: -; clone_size: once; v_call: TRBV7-9; j_call: TRBJ1-3
cdr3_nt: TGTGCCAGCTCACCACGGAGGGAGACCCAGTACTTC; cdr3_aa: CASSPRRETQYF; d_call: -; clone_size: -; v_call: TRBV18; j_call: TRBJ2-5
cdr3_nt: TGTGCCAGCAGCTTAGCTGGACAGGGAATCACCGGGGAGCTGTTTTTT; cdr3_aa: CASSLAGQGITGELFF; d_call: TRBD1; clone_size: -; v_call: TRBV7-2; j_call: TRBJ2-2
cdr3_nt: TGTGCCAGCAGTGATTTTGGACAGGGGAATTCACCCCTCCACTTT; cdr3_aa: CASSDFGQGNSPLHF; d_call: TRBD1; clone_size: few; v_call: TRBV2; j_call: TRBJ1-6
cdr3_nt: TGTGCCAGCAGTCCCATCCCCTGGAGACTCAGCTATGGCTACACCTTC; cdr3_aa: CASSPIPWRLSYGYTF; d_call: -; clone_size: -; v_call: TRBV27; j_call: TRBJ1-2
cdr3_nt: TGTGCCAGCAGCGACCGGGACAGAGGAGAGACGCAGTATTTT; cdr3_aa: CASSDRDRGETQYF; d_call: TRBD1; clone_size: -; v_call: TRBV2; j_call: TRBJ2-3
cdr3_nt: TGTGCCAGCAGCGCCGGACAGGGGGCATGGCAGCCCCAGCATTTT; cdr3_aa: CASSAGQGAWQPQHF; d_call: TRBD1; clone_size: -; v_call: TRBV9; j_call: TRBJ1-5
cdr3_nt: TGTGCCAGCAGTCCACGAGCCACTAATGAAAAACTGTTTTTT; cdr3_aa: CASSPRATNEKLFF; d_call: -; clone_size: -; v_call: TRBV4-2; j_call: TRBJ1-4
cdr3_nt: TGTGCCAGCAGTGGGACTTTTAATGAAAAACTGTTTTTT; cdr3_aa: CASSGTFNEKLFF; d_call: -; clone_size: -; v_call: TRBV12-3/TRBV12-4; j_call: TRBJ1-4
cdr3_nt: TGTGCCAGCAGCCCCCTTAGTTCGGCGGGGTACGAGCAGTACTTC; cdr3_aa: CASSPLSSAGYEQYF; d_call: -; clone_size: -; v_call: TRBV3-1/TRBV3-2; j_call: TRBJ2-7
cdr3_nt: TGTGCCAGCAGTGAAAATCGGCTCACCGGGGAGCTGTTTTTT; cdr3_aa: CASSENRLTGELFF; d_call: -; clone_size: -; v_call: TRBV2; j_call: TRBJ2-2
cdr3_nt: TGTGCCAGCACCGCCGGGACGGCCTTTGTCGATGAGCAGTTCTTC; cdr3_aa: CASTAGTAFVDEQFF; d_call: -; clone_size: -; v_call: TRBV2; j_call: TRBJ2-1
cdr3_nt: TGTGCCAGCAGTTACGAGGGGAGCACTGAAGCTTTCTTT; cdr3_aa: CASSYEGSTEAFF; d_call: -; clone_size: -; v_call: TRBV6-6; j_call: TRBJ1-1
cdr3_nt: TGTGCCAGCAGTGAAGCGCTTCCAGGGGCCACCATATATTTT; cdr3_aa: CASSEALPGATIYF; d_call: -; clone_size: few; v_call: TRBV6-1; j_call: TRBJ1-3
cdr3_nt: TGCGCCAGCAAGGGGTCGGACAATCAGCCCCAGCATTTT; cdr3_aa: CASKGSDNQPQHF; d_call: -; clone_size: few; v_call: TRBV5-1; j_call: TRBJ1-5
cdr3_nt: TGTGCCAGCAGCTTACAGGGGGCACCCAACTATGGCTACACCTTC; cdr3_aa: CASSLQGAPNYGYTF; d_call: TRBD1; clone_size: -; v_call: TRBV5-4; j_call: TRBJ1-2
cdr3_nt: TGTGCCAGCAGTGGGACCCCCAATCAGCCCCAGCATTTT; cdr3_aa: CASSGTPNQPQHF; d_call: -; clone_size: -; v_call: TRBV9; j_call: TRBJ1-5
cdr3_nt: TGCAGCGTAGTGAACTTCGGCTATGGCTACACCTTC; cdr3_aa: CSVVNFGYGYTF; d_call: -; clone_size: -; v_call: TRBV29-1; j_call: TRBJ1-2
cdr3_nt: TGTGCCAGCAGCCATCGAGCGGGGGGCCAAAATACGCAGTATTTT; cdr3_aa: CASSHRAGGQNTQYF; d_call: TRBD2; clone_size: -; v_call: TRBV3-1/TRBV3-2; j_call: TRBJ2-3
cdr3_nt: TGTGCCAGCAGCGAGGGATCCCCCCCCACCTTTAAACTCTACAATGAGCAGTTCTTC; cdr3_aa: CASSEGSPPTFKLYNEQFF; d_call: -; clone_size: -; v_call: TRBV2; j_call: TRBJ2-1
cdr3_nt: TGTGCCAGCAGTCCCCGGGAGGGGAATTCACCCCTCCACTTT; cdr3_aa: CASSPREGNSPLHF; d_call: -; clone_size: -; v_call: TRBV27; j_call: TRBJ1-6
cdr3_nt: TGTGCCAGCAGCTTAATGGACAGAAAAGCTTTCTTT; cdr3_aa: CASSLMDRKAFF; d_call: -; clone_size: -; v_call: TRBV7-2; j_call: TRBJ1-1
cdr3_nt: TGCGCCAGCAGTGGGGAAAGGAACACTGAAGCTTTCTTT; cdr3_aa: CASSGERNTEAFF; d_call: -; clone_size: few; v_call: TRBV10-2; j_call: TRBJ1-1
cdr3_nt: TGTGCCAGCAGCGCCCCTGGCGATTCACCCCTCCACTTT; cdr3_aa: CASSAPGDSPLHF; d_call: -; clone_size: -; v_call: TRBV9; j_call: TRBJ1-6
cdr3_nt: TGTGCCAGCACCCCCGGCTGGGGACCGAGCTCCTACGAGCAGTACTTC; cdr3_aa: CASTPGWGPSSYEQYF; d_call: -; clone_size: -; v_call: TRBV25-1; j_call: TRBJ2-7
cdr3_nt: TGTGCCAGCAGCCTCGGACAGTTCAGCTCTGGAAACACCATATATTTT; cdr3_aa: CASSLGQFSSGNTIYF; d_call: -; clone_size: -; v_call: TRBV7-9; j_call: TRBJ1-3
cdr3_nt: TGTGCCAGTAGCGACGTAGGACAGGGTATCTACAATGAGCAGTTCTTC; cdr3_aa: CASSDVGQGIYNEQFF; d_call: TRBD1; clone_size: -; v_call: TRBV19; j_call: TRBJ2-1
cdr3_nt: TGTGCCAGCAGTAGGGACCAAACCCAGGACACCATATATTTT; cdr3_aa: CASSRDQTQDTIYF; d_call: -; clone_size: -; v_call: TRBV5-4; j_call: TRBJ1-3
cdr3_nt: TGTGCCATCAGTAACGGACAGGGTAATGAAAAACTGTTTTTT; cdr3_aa: CAISNGQGNEKLFF; d_call: TRBD1; clone_size: -; v_call: TRBV10-3; j_call: TRBJ1-4
cdr3_nt: TGCGCCAGCAGCCAAGATGTCCGGACAGGGGCGTCGGGTTTGGGCTACACCTTC; cdr3_aa: CASSQDVRTGASGLGYTF; d_call: TRBD1; clone_size: -; v_call: TRBV4-1; j_call: TRBJ1-2
cdr3_nt: TGTGCCAGCAGTGACCGGGTGTGGACAGATACGCAGTATTTT; cdr3_aa: CASSDRVWTDTQYF; d_call: -; clone_size: -; v_call: TRBV25-1; j_call: TRBJ2-3
cdr3_nt: TGTGCCAGCAGCCCAGGGGGGTCGCGAGGAAACACCATATATTTT; cdr3_aa: CASSPGGSRGNTIYF; d_call: TRBD1; clone_size: -; v_call: TRBV9; j_call: TRBJ1-3
cdr3_nt: TGTGCCAGCAGTTATTCTAAGGGCACTGAAGCTTTCTTT; cdr3_aa: CASSYSKGTEAFF; d_call: -; clone_size: -; v_call: TRBV6-5; j_call: TRBJ1-1
cdr3_nt: TGTGCCAGCAGCTTAGCTTTATGGCCCCATGAAGCTTTCTTT; cdr3_aa: CASSLALWPHEAFF; d_call: -; clone_size: -; v_call: TRBV7-2; j_call: TRBJ1-1
cdr3_nt: TGTGCTAGTGGTACGGTCCGGCAGAACAATGAGCAGTTCTTC; cdr3_aa: CASGTVRQNNEQFF; d_call: -; clone_size: -; v_call: TRBV12-5; j_call: TRBJ2-1
cdr3_nt: TGTGCCAGCAGCCTGGGACTAGCGGGAACCGGGGAGCTGTTTTTT; cdr3_aa: CASSLGLAGTGELFF; d_call: TRBD2; clone_size: -; v_call: TRBV4-2; j_call: TRBJ2-2
cdr3_nt: TGTGCCAGCAGCTTATTTACAGGATCTGGGGCCAACGTCCTGACTTTC; cdr3_aa: CASSLFTGSGANVLTF; d_call: -; clone_size: -; v_call: TRBV7-9; j_call: TRBJ2-6
cdr3_nt: TGTGCCAGCAGCCCCGGGACAGGGGGCCCCTACGAGCAGTACTTC; cdr3_aa: CASSPGTGGPYEQYF; d_call: TRBD1; clone_size: -; v_call: TRBV7-7; j_call: TRBJ2-7
cdr3_nt: TGTGCCAGTACCCGGACAGGGGGCGCGGGATCTGGAAACACCATATATTTT; cdr3_aa: CASTRTGGAGSGNTIYF; d_call: TRBD1; clone_size: -; v_call: TRBV19; j_call: TRBJ1-3
cdr3_nt: TGCGCCAGCAGCTTGGCTAAAGCGGGAGCAGAGACCCAGTACTTC; cdr3_aa: CASSLAKAGAETQYF; d_call: TRBD2; clone_size: -; v_call: TRBV5-1; j_call: TRBJ2-5
cdr3_nt: TGTGCCAGCAGTGAGGGTGGGACTAGCAGATTAGATACGCAGTATTTT; cdr3_aa: CASSEGGTSRLDTQYF; d_call: TRBD2; clone_size: -; v_call: TRBV25-1; j_call: TRBJ2-3
cdr3_nt: TGTGCCAGCTCACCGTCAGTGGGGGGAGAGCAGTACTTC; cdr3_aa: CASSPSVGGEQYF; d_call: -; clone_size: -; v_call: TRBV18; j_call: TRBJ2-7
cdr3_nt: TGTGCCAGCAGTTTCGACAGGGTCTCCTACAATGAGCAGTTCTTC; cdr3_aa: CASSFDRVSYNEQFF; d_call: TRBD1; clone_size: once; v_call: TRBV27; j_call: TRBJ2-1
cdr3_nt: TGTGCCATCAGTGACCCCGGACGGATGTCCTACGAGCAGTACTTC; cdr3_aa: CAISDPGRMSYEQYF; d_call: -; clone_size: -; v_call: TRBV10-3; j_call: TRBJ2-7
cdr3_nt: TGTGCCAGCAGTTACCCATTGAGACAGCCAGCCTACGAGCAGTACTTC; cdr3_aa: CASSYPLRQPAYEQYF; d_call: -; clone_size: once; v_call: TRBV28; j_call: TRBJ2-7
cdr3_nt: TGTGCCAGCAGCGTAGTGAGTGGACGCACTGAAGCTTTCTTT; cdr3_aa: CASSVVSGRTEAFF; d_call: -; clone_size: few; v_call: TRBV9; j_call: TRBJ1-1
cdr3_nt: TGTGCCAGCAGCCAACTAAGACAGGGGAGGAACACTGAAGCTTTCTTT; cdr3_aa: CASSQLRQGRNTEAFF; d_call: TRBD1; clone_size: -; v_call: TRBV9; j_call: TRBJ1-1
cdr3_nt: TGTGCCAGCAGTCGGGTCCTGAACACTGAAGCTTTCTTT; cdr3_aa: CASSRVLNTEAFF; d_call: -; clone_size: -; v_call: TRBV28; j_call: TRBJ1-1
cdr3_nt: TGTGCCAGCAGCTGGGGCTATACCGGGGAGCTGTTTTTT; cdr3_aa: CASSWGYTGELFF; d_call: -; clone_size: -; v_call: TRBV13; j_call: TRBJ2-2
cdr3_nt: TGTGCCAGCAGTGCCCGAAGGGGGGCTGGGGCCAACGTCCTGACTTTC; cdr3_aa: CASSARRGAGANVLTF; d_call: -; clone_size: -; v_call: TRBV6-4; j_call: TRBJ2-6